This record looks at one T cell receptor (beta chain) sequence and its context. Its target is unknown. Described time point: pre-sensitization, week 0. Noted treatment: therapeutic diphenylcyclopropenone sensitization with weekly scalp DPC. The entry originates in a study of human T cells and chemical hapten exposure. Study-wide background: Across its roughly 22 weeks, the study gave patients weekly diphenylcyclopropenone doses to the scalp. Overall study findings and caveats: Having alopecia, donors may respond immunologically unlike healthy people. TCRs exceeding a frequency of 1 in 1000 stayed unchanged under DPC sensitization.

The library gave individual cDNA molecules unique molecular identifiers. TCRdb redid the calling of the RACE reads with MiXCR, one entry per CDR3 protein. The sample has approximately 400,000 distinct CDR3 sequences, 4% to 6% seen once. This CDR3 has 18 residues. CDR1 is PRHDT and CDR2 is FYEKMQ in the germline V gene (reference sequence). The ends lost 4 bases at V and 2 bases at J; junction bases unmatched: 10. This chain uses TRBV13 with TRBJ2-7; 14 bases agree with TRBD2. The sequencing used whole blood, collected in connection with sensitization to the hapten diphenylcyclopropenone (DPC). This TCR derives from a woman aged 45 to 65 with alopecia areata. Some clones in this sample may be carry-over from other donors' samples. The CDR3 here is CASSSGTSGSFITYEQYF. The CDR3 bases are TGTGCCAGCAGCTCGGGGACTAGCGGGAGCTTTATAACCTACGAGCAGTACTTC. Full variable domain (missing parts from reference TRBV13 and TRBJ2-7): AAGVIQSPRHLIKEKRETATLKCYPIPRHDTVYWYQQGPGQDPQFLISFYEKMQSDKGSIPDRFSAQQFSDYHSELNMSSLELGDSALYFCASSSGTSGSFITYEQYFGPGTRLTVT.